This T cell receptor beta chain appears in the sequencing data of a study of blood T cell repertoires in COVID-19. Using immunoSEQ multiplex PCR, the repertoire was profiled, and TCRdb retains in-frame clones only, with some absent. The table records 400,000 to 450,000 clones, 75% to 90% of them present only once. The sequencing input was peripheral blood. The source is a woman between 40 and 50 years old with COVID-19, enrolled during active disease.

CDR3 region: CASSHPGLAGGTYNEQFF. The CDR3 region has the DNA TGTGCCAGCAGCCATCCGGGACTAGCGGGGGGAACCTACAATGAGCAGTTCTTC. The chain is built from TRBV4-2 and TRBJ2-1; 15 bases align to TRBD2. This CDR3 spans 18 amino acids. Germline lookup yields CDR1 LGHNA and CDR2 YNFKEQ. The ends lost 3 bases at V and 2 bases at J; junction bases unmatched: 5.